The next 10 T cell receptor beta chains were all read from a single sample in a study of OX40 agonist ivuxolimab in advanced cancers. The data were produced by immunoSEQ multiplex PCR, yet TCRdb's version contains in-frame clones alone and is incomplete. The table has roughly 53,000 clones, around nine tenths seen once. The starting material was CD4+ or CD8+ T cells sorted from blood, obtained in a trial of the OX40 agonist ivuxolimab. These receptors were collected from an adult with an advanced solid tumor such as melanoma, head and neck, liver or kidney cancer.

The chain uses TRBV29-1 and TRBJ1-4; D gene ambiguous. In germline, CDR1 is SQVTM, CDR2 ANQGSEA. CDR3 size: 11 residues. Trimming left V 4 bases short and J 5 bases short, with 5 bases between. In DNA form, the CDR3 reads TGCAGCGTTGTATCAAATGAAAAACTGTTTTTT. Its translation is CSVVSNEKLFF.

The V gene is TRBV4-1, the J gene TRBJ1-1; weak D call: TRBD1 (5 bases). Germline V gene sequence: CDR1 MGHRA, CDR2 YSYEKL. Trimming pared 3 bases from V and 4 bases from J, leaving 12 bases between. The CDR3 runs 14 residues. The CDR3 coding sequence is TGCGCCAGCAGCCAGGGGGTATTTAGCACTGAAGCTTTCTTT. Amino acids: CASSQGVFSTEAFF.

The chain employs TRBV6-5 and TRBJ1-2; D unresolved. The germline CDR1 and CDR2 sequences are MNHEY and SVGAGI. Trimming removed 4 bases from V and 1 base from J, with 4 bases in between. The CDR3 loop spans 12 amino acids. CDR3 loop: CASSFVNYGYTF. The DNA for the CDR3 is TGTGCCAGCAGTTTCGTTAACTATGGCTACACCTTC.

This clone has just one count. V usage is TRBV4-1 and J usage is TRBJ1-4, with D possibly being TRBD1 (5 bases). The CDR3 covers 16 residues. V was clipped by 1 base and J by 7 bases, with 16 bases between them. The V gene's germline CDR1 is MGHRA and CDR2 YSYEKL. For the CDR3, the DNA is TGCGCCAGCAGCCAAGTGAAGGGGATCCGTGGTGAAAAACTGTTTTTT. It translates to CASSQVKGIRGEKLFF.

This clone occurred once. This chain joins TRBV19 and TRBJ1-1; D uncertain. The CDR3 extends over 13 amino acids. Germline V lookup: CDR1 LNHDA, CDR2 SQIVND (reference sequence). V was trimmed by 3 bases and J by 4 bases, leaving 9 bases between them. The CDR3 DNA follows: TGTGCCAGTAGTATTCGGAAGGGCACTGAAGCTTTCTTT. It encodes CASSIRKGTEAFF.

The V gene is TRBV28, the J gene TRBJ2-5; D ambiguous. Trimming removed 4 bases from V and 2 bases from J, with 8 bases in between. Germline CDR1 MDHEN, CDR2 SYDVKM. There are 13 residues in the CDR3. CDR3 sequence (DNA): TGTGCCAGCAGTTCTGAACAGCAAGAGACCCAGTACTTC. This sequence encodes CASSSEQQETQYF.

V and J are TRBV14 and TRBJ1-4, with no clear D. The germline CDR1 and CDR2 sequences are SGHDN and FVKESK. V lost 4 bases to trimming and J lost 10 bases, with 10 bases between them. This CDR3 comprises 12 residues. The CDR3 region has the DNA TGTGCCAGCAGCCCCCGAGGAGGAAAACTGTTTTTT. Translation: CASSPRGGKLFF.

V and J are TRBV7-2 and TRBJ2-2, with 8 bases that match TRBD1. The CDR3 has 15 amino acids. In germline, CDR1 is SGHTA, CDR2 FQGNSA. V shed 2 bases, J shed 5 bases, and the junction held 4 bases outside the gene matches. The CDR3 is CASSLQGALTGELFF. CDR3 bases: TGTGCCAGCAGCTTACAGGGGGCATTAACCGGGGAGCTGTTTTTT.

The chain is built from TRBV7-6 and TRBJ2-2; D possibly corresponds to TRBD2 (6 bases). Trimming removed 5 bases at V and 2 bases at J, with 9 bases between. The CDR3 is 14 amino acids. CDR1 and CDR2 (germline): SGHVS, FNYEAQ. The CDR3 DNA follows: TGTGCCAGCAGCCGGGGACTTAACACCGGGGAGCTGTTTTTT. Protein product: CASSRGLNTGELFF.

The V call is TRBV30, the J call TRBJ2-3; 9 bases are a match to TRBD2. Germline CDR1 is GTSNPN and CDR2 is SVGIG (reference sequence). The CDR3 extends over 13 amino acids. Trimming removed 5 bases from V and 7 bases from J; junction bases left unmatched: 7. Here the CDR3 DNA reads TGTGCCTGGGCCACCGGGACTAGCAATACGCAGTATTTT. This translates into CAWATGTSNTQYF.